This T cell receptor (beta chain) stems from a study of blood T cell repertoires in COVID-19. Germline-derived CDR1 and CDR2 are SGHRS and YFSETQ. With V trimmed by 4 bases and J by 0 bases, 6 bases remained unmatched. This CDR3 is 16 amino acids long. Only in-frame clones appear in the TCRdb table, and some are missing; sequencing was by immunoSEQ multiplex PCR. The sample comprises roughly 80,000 clones, approximately 88% of which are singletons, and approximately 5% rests with the top ten. The chain employs TRBV5-1 and TRBJ1-1; 10 nucleotides agree with TRBD1. Sequencing was performed on peripheral blood. The clonotype comes from a man over 45 with active COVID-19. The CDR3 reads CASSRTGGAVNTEAFF. In DNA, the CDR3 is TGCGCCAGCAGCCGGACAGGGGGTGCCGTGAACACTGAAGCTTTCTTT.